The entry below gives a single TCR beta chain sequence along with its context. Antigen: not known. The source of the sample is a study of OX40 agonist ivuxolimab in advanced cancers. Across the study: Participants could have had prior anti-PD-1, anti-PD-L1 or anti-CTLA-4 therapy, and around 40% had some.

Whole-study findings and limits: Undetermined was the antigen specificity of the expanded peripheral T cells. Compared with CD4+, CD8+ T cells on average had more expanded clones.

The data were produced by immunoSEQ multiplex PCR, yet TCRdb's version contains in-frame clones alone and is incomplete. The repertoire holds about 34,000 clones, with roughly 83% as singletons. The input for sequencing was CD4+ or CD8+ T cells sorted from blood, taken in a trial of the OX40 agonist ivuxolimab. This sequence was found in an adult with an advanced solid tumor such as melanoma, head and neck, liver or kidney cancer.

The CDR3 loop reads CASSPPGGANVLTF. The CDR3 DNA is TGTGCCAGCTCACCACCGGGGGGGGCCAACGTCCTGACTTTC. The chain couples TRBV18 to TRBJ2-6; D is unclear. The CDR3 is made up of 14 amino acids. Deletions cut 0 bases from V and 4 bases from J, with 4 bases between. Looked up from germline, CDR1 is KGHSH and CDR2 is LQKENI.